This T cell receptor (beta chain) was retrieved from a study of blood T cells in healthy people across ages (dated by TCRdb to the mid-2010s). With respect to the entire study: In model experiments, roughly one uniquely barcoded TCR beta cDNA molecule per two T cells was captured by template switching. The study measured age-related changes in TCR beta repertoire diversity using deep sequencing normalized with unique cDNA molecular identifiers. Four age groups were formed from the donors: young (average roughly 15 years), middle-aged (more than 35), aged (over 55) and long-lived (less than 85). Donors of different ages were randomly distributed across sequencing lanes to avoid experimental bias. Using the same blood draw, the study looked at two additional independent replicas of 1 million unique cDNA reads for two donors, one aged 18 to 30 and the other aged 80 or older. Findings and caveats that apply to the study as a whole: Estimates of total diversity based on one million sequenced T cells were considered lower bounds and underestimates. Compared with the aged group, the long-lived group had more naive CD4+ T cells, fewer expanded clones and increased TCR diversity, a pattern suggesting age selection. Observed TCR beta diversity per million T cells fell roughly linearly with age, and a significant reduction was already apparent by age roughly 41. Observed TCR beta diversity correlated strongly with the percentage of naive T cells measured by flow cytometry. Because donor CMV infection status was unknown, age-related changes in expanded clonotypes were potentially confounded. Bulk unsorted PBMC profiling prevented conclusive comparison of naive and antigen-experienced compartments.

The library was obtained by 5' RACE. The sequencer was an Illumina HiSeq 2500. A second PCR of about 7 to 12 cycles was run with a J-beta primer mix and a sample-barcoded 5' primer. A unique molecular identifier was introduced onto each TCR beta cDNA molecule by a template-switch 5' adaptor carrying 12 random nucleotides. Each sample yielded at least 3 million CDR3-containing paired-end reads. All of the RNA was converted into first-strand cDNA using the Mint cDNA synthesis kit, with a TRBC-specific oligonucleotide serving as the primer. After uracil-DNA glycosylase treatment, a first 18-cycle PCR used universal primers M1SS and BC2_uni_R on all cDNA. Processing in the source paper ran as follows. For normalization, 1 million high-quality reads, each with a distinct molecular identifier, were randomly selected from each sample. Instead of being binned into consensus sequences, reads with shared molecular identifiers were discarded. MiTCR, run with a Q25 quality threshold and the strictest error-elimination algorithm, handled CDR3 identification, clonotype clustering and error correction. A nonparametric unseen species model with Euler transformation was used to estimate a lower bound on total TCR beta diversity. The public reads were run again by TCRdb, first through fastp at Q25 and then through MiXCR, and only productive beta chains were kept. Under each unique CDR3 protein, matching rows form one entry showing the most common genes and DNA. What appears here as the V and J calls and clone size reflects TCRdb's work, not the paper's. Present in this sample are roughly 680,000 distinct CDR3 sequences, over 45% of which were seen just once. The ten largest account for 30% to 40% of the sample.

After removal of 8 bases from V and 11 bases from J, the junction retains 19 bases not matched to a gene. The germline V gene (reference sequence) specifies DFQATT as CDR1 and SNEGSKA as CDR2. From cysteine to phenylalanine, the CDR3 is 14 amino acids long. This entry keeps only the CDR3 DNA: 42 bases, framed from base 1. Systemically healthy Caucasian individuals from Russia, 39 in total and aged 6 to 90 years, were included as donors. Ten milliliters of peripheral blood were drawn from each donor into EDTA-treated Vacutainer tubes. Ficoll-Paque density-gradient centrifugation was used to isolate PBMCs, with at least 7 million per sample. Trizol reagent was used to extract total RNA from the PBMCs, yielding at least 6 micrograms per sample. For every donor, an aliquot of PBMCs went through flow cytometry to measure the percentages of naive CD45RAhigh/CD27high T cells. This clonotype was recorded a few times. The target of this receptor is not known. Possible read error: a much larger clone is one base away.

The TCR comes from a woman aged 60 to 75 in good health. The sample taken for sequencing was blood. The sequence links TRBV20-1 to TRBJ2-5; 8 central bases correspond to TRBD2. The CDR3 sequence is CSPGGSGAPNEQYF. The DNA reads as follows: TGCAGTCCCGGGGGTAGCGGGGCCCCGAATGAGCAGTACTTC.